These 27 T cell receptor beta chains were all obtained from the same sample, sequenced in a study of Graves' ophthalmopathy and Graves' hyperthyroidism. Amplifying from RNA transcripts, the study obtained TCR beta CDR3 regions. The authors performed first-round RT-PCR with HTBI primers and then a second-round multiplex PCR. Using its own MiXCR run on the multiplex PCR reads, TCRdb lists one record per CDR3 protein. Of around 1.1 million distinct CDR3 sequences listed, 36% were seen once; the top ten hold 11%. The sequenced sample was peripheral blood or thyroid tissue (not recorded which). The receptors shown here come from an adult man with Graves' hyperthyroidism.

This clonotype was picked up many times. V and J are TRBV20-1 and TRBJ1-5, with D possibly matching TRBD1 (6 bases). The CDR3 has 13 amino acids. The V and J ends lost 4 bases and 5 bases respectively, with 12 bases between them. CDR1 is DFQATT, CDR2 SNEGSKA, per germline (reference sequence). In DNA form, the CDR3 reads TGCAGTGCTAAAACAGGGTACTATCAGCCCCAGCATTTT. Translating it yields CSAKTGYYQPQHF.

The table lists this clonotype with many counts. CDR3: CSARGPATGPNTGELFF. CDR3 nucleotides: TGCAGTGCTAGAGGGCCAGCGACAGGACCAAACACCGGGGAGCTGTTTTTT. This chain joins TRBV20-1 and TRBJ2-2, with D possibly TRBD1 on 6 matching bases. This CDR3 contains 17 residues. Between the trimmed V and J ends, which lost 1 base and 2 bases, there was a span of 17 bases. Germline values: CDR1 DFQATT, CDR2 SNEGSKA (reference sequence).

J is TRBJ1-1 and V is TRBV6-5; 8 positions match TRBD1. V shed 6 bases, J shed 5 bases, and the junction held 11 bases outside the gene matches. CDR1 is MNHEY, CDR2 SVGAGI, per germline. This CDR3 contains 15 residues. CDR3 amino acids: CASRPPGGVGTEAFF. Written as DNA, the CDR3 is TGTGCCAGCAGACCCCCAGGGGGCGTAGGGACTGAAGCTTTCTTT.

A few counts support this clonotype. The chain combines TRBV7-2 with TRBJ1-1, with a possible D match to TRBD1 (6 bases). Trimming shortened V by 3 bases and J by 4 bases, and 12 bases separated the two germline ends. CDR3 length: 14 amino acids. Germline CDR1 SGHTA, CDR2 FQGNSA. DNA for the CDR3: TGTGCCAGCAGCTTGGCAACAGGGCCCACTGAAGCTTTCTTT. Protein product: CASSLATGPTEAFF.

As concerns this clonotype: Germline is not matched at one junction end, which may reflect a read error. This rearrangement joins TRBV5-1 to TRBJ1-2; weak D call: TRBD1 (5 bases). Per germline, CDR1 SGHRS and CDR2 YFSETQ. CDR3 length: 13 amino acids. CDR3 protein: CASSQGGAVGYTF. The CDR3 nucleotides are TGTGCCAGCAGCCAAGGAGGGGCGGTCGGCTACACCTTC.

The gene calls are TRBV29-1 and TRBJ2-3; tentatively, D is TRBD1 (5 bases). The ends were cut back, 1 base at V and 2 bases at J, with 10 bases in the middle. Germline-derived CDR1 and CDR2 are SQVTM and ANQGSEA. This CDR3 spans 14 amino acids. This CDR3 reads CSVEGLGHTDTQYF. The CDR3 nucleotides are TGCAGCGTTGAAGGGCTGGGGCACACAGATACGCAGTATTTT.

This clonotype was recorded many times. The rearrangement uses TRBV7-9 and TRBJ1-6; D remains unclear. V was shortened by 5 bases and J by 10 bases, with 12 bases between the two germline ends. CDR3 length: 13 amino acids. CDR1 and CDR2 (germline): SEHNR, FQNEAQ (reference sequence). CDR3 nucleotides: TGTGCCAGCAGCCTCGGGGTGGACTCACCCCTCCACTTT. Protein: CASSLGVDSPLHF.

This clonotype was observed at least ten times. The chain joins TRBV4-1 to TRBJ2-5, with D unclear. This CDR3 spans 15 amino acids. In germline, CDR1 is MGHRA, CDR2 YSYEKL. Trimming cost V 0 bases and J 0 bases, with 8 bases left between them. The CDR3 DNA follows: TGCGCCAGCAGCCAAGAGGGTAGAAACCAAGAGACCCAGTACTTC. This sequence encodes CASSQEGRNQETQYF.

The chain uses TRBV20-1 and TRBJ2-7; 11 bases match TRBD2. V was clipped by 0 bases and J by 5 bases; unmatched bases: 6. From germline, CDR1 is DFQATT and CDR2 SNEGSKA (reference sequence). The CDR3 is 15 amino acids. CDR3: CSARDSGRARNEQYF. The DNA of the CDR3 is TGCAGTGCTAGAGATAGCGGGAGGGCCAGAAACGAGCAGTACTTC.

This clonotype was counted many times. This rearrangement joins TRBV29-1 to TRBJ1-6, with a tentative D call TRBD1 (5 bases). Looked up from germline, CDR1 is SQVTM and CDR2 is ANQGSEA. The length of the CDR3 is 13 residues. Deletions cut 6 bases from V and 7 bases from J, with 13 bases between. The CDR3 coding sequence is TGCAGCGTAAGGCAGGGATCCAATTCACCCCTCCACTTT. Encoded protein: CSVRQGSNSPLHF. Full variable domain (rest looked up from reference TRBV29-1 and TRBJ1-6): SAVISQKPSRDICQRGTSLTIQCQVDSQVTMMFWYRQQPGQSLTLIATANQGSEATYESGFVIDKFPISRPNLTFSTLTVSNMSPEDSSIYLCSVRQGSNSPLHFGNGTRLTVT.

This clonotype was counted at least ten times. The chain employs TRBV4-1 and TRBJ2-6; no definite D call. Trimming pared 1 base from V and 1 base from J, leaving 11 bases between. This CDR3 comprises 17 residues. Germline V gene lookup returns CDR1 MGHRA and CDR2 YSYEKL. The CDR3 sequence is CASSQAGRISGANVLTF. In DNA, the CDR3 is TGCGCCAGCAGCCAAGCTGGCCGAATATCTGGGGCCAACGTCCTGACTTTC.

The rearrangement links TRBV29-1 to TRBJ1-2; no definite D call. V was cut by 5 bases and J by 8 bases, with 21 bases left in between. The length of the CDR3 is 14 residues. Germline assignment: CDR1 SQVTM and CDR2 ANQGSEA. CDR3 residues: CSVPRATPGRGYTF. Here the CDR3 DNA reads TGCAGCGTTCCCAGAGCCACCCCTGGTCGGGGCTACACCTTC. The complete variable domain, with remaining parts taken from reference TRBV29-1 and TRBJ1-2, reads SAVISQKPSRDICQRGTSLTIQCQVDSQVTMMFWYRQQPGQSLTLIATANQGSEATYESGFVIDKFPISRPNLTFSTLTVSNMSPEDSSIYLCSVPRATPGRGYTFGSGTRLTVV.

The V and J genes are TRBV7-2 and TRBJ2-3; 9 bases align to TRBD2. The length of the CDR3 is 17 residues. V shed 7 bases, J shed 6 bases, and the junction held 17 bases outside the gene matches. Germline V gene sequence: CDR1 SGHTA, CDR2 FQGNSA. CDR3 sequence reads: CASTLLLAGYGSDTQYF. CDR3 sequence (DNA): TGTGCCAGCACCCTGCTACTAGCGGGTTACGGGTCGGATACGCAGTATTTT.

This clonotype was counted a few times. The chain employs TRBV4-1 and TRBJ1-4; 7 nucleotides align to TRBD1. The germline V gene has CDR1 MGHRA and CDR2 YSYEKL. V gave up 2 bases and J gave up 5 bases; unmatched junction bases: 8. The CDR3 is 16 residues long. The CDR3 region is CASSQRLTGTNEKLFF. In DNA, the CDR3 is TGCGCCAGCAGCCAAAGGTTGACAGGGACGAATGAAAAACTGTTTTTT.

In the case of this clonotype: Because the CDR3 is missing its conserved closing phenylalanine or tryptophan, this is likely a read error. The DNA is left out, because the CDR3 cannot be placed on it with certainty; the CDR3 is given as TCRdb lists it. The CDR3 protein is CASTDHLT. The rearrangement joins TRBV25-1 to TRBJ1-3. From its first to its last residue, the CDR3 has 8 amino acids. In germline, CDR1 is MGHDK, CDR2 SYGVNS.

The rearrangement uses TRBV9 and TRBJ2-5; no reliable D call. V was cut by 4 bases and J by 1 base, with 14 bases left in between. This CDR3 spans 15 amino acids. Germline V gives CDR1 SGDLS, CDR2 YYNGEE. The CDR3 coding sequence is TGTGCCAGCAGCTTAGTTCCAAAGTTCCAAGAGACCCAGTACTTC. This sequence encodes CASSLVPKFQETQYF.

In regard to this clonotype: Since no conserved phenylalanine or tryptophan closes the CDR3, a read error is the likely cause. V and J are TRBV27 and TRBJ2-7; 7 bases are a match to TRBD1. The CDR3 spans 16 residues. J gave up 4 bases and V 5 bases, and 14 bases lay outside the gene matches. CDR1 and CDR2 from the germline V gene are MNHEY and SMNVEV (reference sequence). The CDR3 reads CASSALTGTDKYEQYL. The CDR3 bases are TGTGCCAGCAGTGCCTTAACCGGGACAGATAAATACGAGCAGTACCTC.

This rearrangement joins TRBV15 to TRBJ2-1; D is uncertain. CDR1 LNHNV and CDR2 YYDKDF come from the germline V gene (reference sequence). This CDR3 region has 15 residues. Trimming removed 0 bases at V and 0 bases at J, with 6 bases between. Here the CDR3 DNA reads TGTGCCACCAGCAGAGATTCGAACTCCTACAATGAGCAGTTCTTC. It translates to CATSRDSNSYNEQFF.

On this clonotype itself: Compared with germline, one end of the junction differs, possibly owing to a read error. The rearrangement uses TRBV12-3 or TRBV12-4 and TRBJ1-5; D remains unclear. This CDR3 is 13 amino acids long. CDR3 in amino acids: CTSTSFLNQPQHF. The CDR3 DNA is TGTACCAGCACCTCATTTTTGAATCAGCCCCAGCATTTT.

This clonotype was seen more than once but under ten times. The chain joins TRBV20-1 to TRBJ1-1, with TRBD1 identical over 7 bases. Per germline, CDR1 DFQATT and CDR2 SNEGSKA (reference sequence). There are 12 residues in the CDR3. V was pared by 5 bases and J by 5 bases, with 5 bases of the junction left unmatched. The CDR3 loop reads CSAGQERTEAFF. The CDR3 DNA is TGCAGTGCTGGACAGGAGAGGACTGAAGCTTTCTTT.

This clonotype has only a few counts. V is TRBV5-1 and J is TRBJ2-5, with D hard to call. The CDR3 runs to 16 residues. Germline assignment: CDR1 SGHRS and CDR2 YFSETQ. V was shortened by 4 bases and J by 1 base, with 17 bases between the two germline ends. CDR3 coding DNA: TGCGCCAGCAGCAGGTTTAAGACCAGCGCCCAAGAGACCCAGTACTTC. Its translation is CASSRFKTSAQETQYF. Full variable domain (rest looked up from reference TRBV5-1 and TRBJ2-5): KAGVTQTPRYLIKTRGQQVTLSCSPISGHRSVSWYQQTPGQGLQFLFEYFSETQRNKGNFPGRFSGRQFSNSRSEMNVSTLELGDSALYLCASSRFKTSAQETQYFGPGTRLLVL.

This clonotype was counted ten times or more. The rearrangement joins TRBV24-1 to TRBJ1-5, with 7 bases lining up with TRBD1. The germline V gene has CDR1 KGHDR and CDR2 SFDVKD. With V trimmed by 4 bases and J by 6 bases, 5 bases remained unmatched. The CDR3 length is 14 residues. The CDR3 nucleotides read TGTGCCACCAGTGAAGAGGGGGCGGGTCAGCCCCAGCATTTT. It yields the protein CATSEEGAGQPQHF.

This chain joins TRBV5-1 and TRBJ2-2; 8 positions match TRBD1. The germline V gene encodes CDR1 SGHRS and CDR2 YFSETQ. This CDR3 has 14 residues. The trim removed 8 bases at V and 5 bases at J, leaving 8 bases unmatched. The DNA of the CDR3 is TGCGCCAGTGGAACAGGGGGGCCGACCGGGGAGCTGTTTTTT. This encodes CASGTGGPTGELFF.

The J gene is TRBJ2-3, the V gene TRBV25-1; 14 bases fit TRBD2. Germline CDR1 and CDR2: MGHDK and SYGVNS. The CDR3 sequence is 20 residues long. The J segment lost 1 base and the V segment lost 4 bases, leaving 13 bases of the junction unmatched. CDR3 nucleotides: TGTGCCAGCAGTGGGTTCCTCGGGACTAGCGGGAGTGGTGGCACAGATACGCAGTATTTT. It specifies CASSGFLGTSGSGGTDTQYF.

The V gene is TRBV10-3, the J gene TRBJ1-5, with 9 bases that match TRBD1. CDR1 and CDR2 from the germline V gene are ENHRY and SYGVKD. This CDR3 region has 13 residues. With 8 bases clipped from V and 6 bases from J, the junction kept 5 bases outside the gene matches. The CDR3 protein is CAIGTGQRQPQHF. The CDR3 nucleotides read TGTGCCATCGGGACAGGGCAACGTCAGCCCCAGCATTTT.

This chain uses TRBV12-3 or TRBV12-4 with TRBJ1-4; tentative D call: TRBD1 (5 bases). V gave up 5 bases and J gave up 15 bases, with 13 bases separating them. This CDR3 region has 11 residues. CDR3 nucleotides: TGTGCCAGCAGTCTGATGGGACTGGTGTTTTTT. Residues: CASSLMGLVFF.

This clonotype was recorded at least ten times. The V gene is TRBV2, the J gene TRBJ2-5; the D gene is possibly TRBD2 (5 bases). This CDR3 contains 12 residues. CDR1 and CDR2 from the germline V gene are SNHLY and FYNNEI. V lost 10 bases, J lost 3 bases, and 12 bases lay in between. CDR3 residues: CATQRGKETQYF. The CDR3 nucleotides read TGTGCCACCCAGCGAGGGAAAGAGACCCAGTACTTC.